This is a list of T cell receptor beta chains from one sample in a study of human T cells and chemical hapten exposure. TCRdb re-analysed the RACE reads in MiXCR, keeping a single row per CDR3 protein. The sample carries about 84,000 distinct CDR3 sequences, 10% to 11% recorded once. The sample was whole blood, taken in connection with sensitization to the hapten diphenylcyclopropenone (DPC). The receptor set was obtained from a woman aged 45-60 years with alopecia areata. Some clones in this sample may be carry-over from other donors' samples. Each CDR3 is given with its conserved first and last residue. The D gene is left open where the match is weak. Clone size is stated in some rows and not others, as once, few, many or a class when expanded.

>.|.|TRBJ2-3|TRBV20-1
CSAGPTGTDTQYF
TGCAGTGCTGGTCCTACAGGGACAGATACGCAGTATTTT
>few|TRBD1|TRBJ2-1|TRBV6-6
CASSYPPGQKDDEQFF
TGTGCCAGCAGTTACCCACCGGGACAGAAGGACGATGAGCAGTTCTTC
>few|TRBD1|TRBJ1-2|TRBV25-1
CASCRQAGTAANYGYTF
TGTGCCAGCTGCAGACAGGCGGGGACAGCAGCTAACTATGGCTACACCTTC
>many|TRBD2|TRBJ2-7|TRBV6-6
CASSPGIAGDNYEQYF
TGTGCCAGCAGTCCCGGGATAGCGGGGGACAACTACGAGCAGTACTTC
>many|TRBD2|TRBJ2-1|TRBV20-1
CSIPASGVYNEQFF
TGCAGTATCCCAGCAAGCGGGGTATACAATGAGCAGTTCTTC
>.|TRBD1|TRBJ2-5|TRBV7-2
CASSSTGAETQYF
TGTGCCAGCAGCTCGACAGGGGCAGAGACCCAGTACTTC
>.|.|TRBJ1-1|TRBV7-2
CASSPRGGGNTEAFF
TGTGCCAGCAGCCCCAGGGGAGGTGGTAACACTGAAGCTTTCTTT
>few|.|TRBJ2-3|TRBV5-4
CASSTVGTQGPDTQYF
TGTGCCAGCAGCACCGTAGGGACCCAAGGCCCAGATACGCAGTATTTT
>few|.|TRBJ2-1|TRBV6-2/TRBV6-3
CASSYGTLYNEQFF
TGTGCCAGCAGTTACGGGACGCTGTACAATGAGCAGTTCTTC
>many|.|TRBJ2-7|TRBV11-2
CASSLNYYEQYF
TGTGCCAGCAGCTTAAACTATTACGAGCAGTACTTC
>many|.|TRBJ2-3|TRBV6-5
CASIHRSRGTDTQYF
TGTGCCAGCATTCATCGCAGCAGGGGCACAGATACGCAGTATTTT
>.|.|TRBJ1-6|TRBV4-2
CASSQDLGINSPLHF
TGTGCCAGCAGCCAAGATTTGGGGATAAATTCACCCCTCCACTTT
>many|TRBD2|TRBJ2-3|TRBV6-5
CASRASGRAGADTQYF
TGTGCCAGCAGGGCTAGCGGGAGGGCCGGGGCAGATACGCAGTATTTT
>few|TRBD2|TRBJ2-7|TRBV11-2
CASSSGLAGGSEQYF
TGTGCCAGCAGCAGCGGACTAGCGGGAGGATCCGAGCAGTACTTC
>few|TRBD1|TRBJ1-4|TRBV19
CASRTGATNEKLFF
TGTGCCAGTCGTACAGGGGCAACTAATGAAAAACTGTTTTTT
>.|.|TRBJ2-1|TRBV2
CASNIRDSEEQFF
TGTGCCAGCAATATCCGGGACTCCGAGGAGCAGTTCTTC
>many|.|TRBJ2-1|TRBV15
CATSRDPLVLGAHEQFF
TGTGCCACCAGCAGAGATCCCCTCGTTTTAGGCGCCCATGAGCAGTTCTTC
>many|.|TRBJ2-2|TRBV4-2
CASSQEQVNTGELFF
TGTGCCAGCAGCCAAGAACAAGTCAACACCGGGGAGCTGTTTTTT
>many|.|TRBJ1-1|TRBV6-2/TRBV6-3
CASSYRGNTEAFF
TGTGCCAGCAGTTACAGGGGGAACACTGAAGCTTTCTTT
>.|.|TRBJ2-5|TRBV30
CAWRVETQYF
TGTGCCTGGAGGGTTGAGACCCAGTACTTC
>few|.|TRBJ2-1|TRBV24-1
CATSGGPTDEQFF
TGTGCCACCAGTGGAGGGCCTACGGATGAGCAGTTCTTC
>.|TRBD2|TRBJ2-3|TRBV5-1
CASSSRTSGRARGTDTRYF
TGCGCCAGCAGCTCAAGGACTAGCGGGAGGGCCCGGGGGACAGATACGCGGTATTTT
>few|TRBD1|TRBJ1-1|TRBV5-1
CASSSGDRRGNTEAFF
TGCGCCAGCAGCTCCGGGGACAGGCGGGGGAACACTGAAGCTTTCTTT
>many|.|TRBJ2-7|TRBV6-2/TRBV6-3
CASSPLGTGAAYDF
TGTGCCAGCAGTCCCCTAGGGACTGGAGCAGCCTATGACTTC
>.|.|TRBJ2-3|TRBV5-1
CASRADGYSTDTQYF
TGCGCCAGCAGGGCGGACGGATATTCCACAGATACGCAGTATTTT
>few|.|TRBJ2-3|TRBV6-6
CASSQLGDTQYF
TGTGCCAGCAGTCAACTGGGAGATACGCAGTATTTT
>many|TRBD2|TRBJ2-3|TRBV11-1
CASSLVGGRATDTQYF
TGTGCCAGCAGCTTAGTTGGAGGGAGGGCGACGGATACGCAGTATTTT
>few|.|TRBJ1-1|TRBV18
CASSPAGNTEAFF
TGTGCCAGCTCACCTGCCGGGAACACTGAAGCTTTCTTT
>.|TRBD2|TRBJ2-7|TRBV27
CASSLSGLADKQYF
TGTGCCAGCAGTTTATCTGGGCTAGCGGATAAGCAGTACTTC
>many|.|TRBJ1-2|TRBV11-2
CASSRTVDYGYTF
TGTGCCAGCAGCCGGACAGTAGACTATGGCTACACCTTC
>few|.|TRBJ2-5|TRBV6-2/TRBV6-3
CASKGEQTYQETQYF
TGTGCCAGCAAGGGAGAACAGACGTACCAAGAGACCCAGTACTTC
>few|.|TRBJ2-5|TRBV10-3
CAISESGAQETQYF
TGTGCCATCAGTGAGTCTGGGGCTCAAGAGACCCAGTACTTC
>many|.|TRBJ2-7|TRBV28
CASTEGDTLYEQYF
TGTGCCAGCACCGAGGGGGATACTCTTTACGAGCAGTACTTC
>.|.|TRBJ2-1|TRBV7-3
CASSRSLRRGSYNEQFF
TGTGCCAGCAGTCGTTCACTTCGGAGGGGCTCCTACAATGAGCAGTTCTTC
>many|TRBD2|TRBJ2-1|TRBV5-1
CASSLNYGFGTSVDEQFF
TGCGCCAGCAGCTTGAATTATGGGTTTGGGACTAGCGTGGATGAGCAGTTCTTC
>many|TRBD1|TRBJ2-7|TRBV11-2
CASSLRAGGWYF
TGTGCCAGCAGCCTTAGAGCAGGGGGCTGGTACTTC
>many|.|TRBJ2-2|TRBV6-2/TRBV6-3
CASSYRPGELFF
TGTGCCAGCAGTTACCGGCCCGGGGAGCTGTTTTTT
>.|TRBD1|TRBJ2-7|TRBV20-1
CSADGQAIYEQYF
TGCAGTGCGGACGGACAGGCGATTTACGAGCAGTACTTC
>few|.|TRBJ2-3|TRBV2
CASSEQGVPDTQYF
TGTGCCAGCAGTGAGCAGGGAGTCCCAGATACGCAGTATTTT
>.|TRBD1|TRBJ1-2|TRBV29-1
CSVEAGQGALAGYTF
TGCAGCGTTGAAGCCGGACAGGGGGCCTTGGCGGGCTACACCTTC
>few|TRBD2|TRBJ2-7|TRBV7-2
CASSSSGRPLEQYF
TGTGCCAGCAGCTCTAGCGGGAGGCCGCTAGAGCAGTACTTC
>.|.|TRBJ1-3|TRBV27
CASSLLGDSGNTIYF
TGTGCCAGCAGTTTATTGGGGGACTCTGGAAACACCATATATTTT
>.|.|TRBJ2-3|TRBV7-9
CASSLGGEPDTQYF
TGTGCCAGCAGCTTAGGAGGAGAACCAGATACGCAGTATTTT
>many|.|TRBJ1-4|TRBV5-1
CASSLEGRQNEKLFF
TGCGCCAGCAGCTTGGAGGGGCGTCAGAATGAAAAACTGTTTTTT
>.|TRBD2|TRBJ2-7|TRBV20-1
CSARFPTSGRNVQYF
TGCAGTGCTAGATTCCCGACTAGCGGGAGAAATGTGCAGTACTTC
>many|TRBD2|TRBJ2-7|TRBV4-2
CASSSRLAGAYEQYF
TGTGCCAGCAGCTCCAGACTAGCGGGAGCCTACGAGCAGTACTTC
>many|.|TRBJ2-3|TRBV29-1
CSVEASSTDTQYF
TGCAGCGTTGAGGCCTCCTCCACAGATACGCAGTATTTT
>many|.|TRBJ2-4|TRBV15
CATSHTDRKNIQYF
TGTGCCACCAGCCATACCGACAGAAAAAACATTCAGTACTTC
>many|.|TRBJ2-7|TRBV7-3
CASSTGWGRGAEQYF
TGTGCCAGCAGCACGGGGTGGGGGAGAGGGGCCGAGCAGTACTTC
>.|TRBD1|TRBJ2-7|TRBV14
CASSRQGMIDEQYF
TGTGCCAGCAGTCGACAGGGTATGATCGACGAGCAGTACTTC
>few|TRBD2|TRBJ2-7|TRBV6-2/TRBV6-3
CASSRPGLAGEQYF
TGTGCCAGCAGCCGCCCGGGACTAGCGGGCGAGCAGTACTTC